Listed below are T cell receptor beta chains from one sample, sequenced in a study of regulatory T cells in long-lasting Graves disease. MiXCR, applied by TCRdb to the multiplex PCR reads, yields one record per CDR3 protein. The sample lists 300,000 to 400,000 distinct CDR3 sequences, roughly 21% occurring once. The specimen was peripheral blood mononuclear cells (PBMCs), collected when the disease was refractory, from a patient treated with antithyroid drugs. These receptors all come from a female donor with Graves disease. Both conserved end residues are part of each CDR3. The order of the fields is V gene, clone size, D gene, J gene, CDR3 DNA, CDR3 protein. A D gene is named only where the DNA matches it firmly. Size tells how often a clone was seen (once, few, many) or the class of an expanded clone, and some rows leave it out.

TRBV4-1	few	NA	TRBJ1-5	TGCGCCAGCAGCCCACGGTCTAGCAATCAGCCCCAGCATTTT	CASSPRSSNQPQHF
TRBV7-9	NA	TRBD2	TRBJ2-1	TGTGCCAGCAGCTTACTGGGGGCCGTTAGCGGGAGGGCCTCTTACAATGAGCAGTTCTTC	CASSLLGAVSGRASYNEQFF
TRBV5-1	few	NA	TRBJ1-5	TGCGCCAGCAGCCCGACGGACCGGATGGAGGAGCCCCAGCATTTT	CASSPTDRMEEPQHF
TRBV2	many	TRBD2	TRBJ2-6	TGTGCCAGCAGCCAAACTAGCGGACTCTCTGGGGCCAACGTCCTGACTTTC	CASSQTSGLSGANVLTF
TRBV12-3/TRBV12-4	many	NA	TRBJ1-1	TGTGCCAGCACCTTTGAAGGGCTGAACGCTGAAGCTTTCTTT	CASTFEGLNAEAFF
TRBV18	NA	TRBD2	TRBJ2-3	TGTGCCAGCTCTCGGACTAGCGGGAGCACAGATACGCAGTATTTT	CASSRTSGSTDTQYF
TRBV2	many	NA	TRBJ1-2	TGTGCCAGCAACCTTGACAGTAACTATGGCTACACCTTC	CASNLDSNYGYTF
TRBV20-1	few	TRBD1	TRBJ1-5	TGCAGTGCGCCTACAGGGGGCCGGCAGCCCCAGCATTTT	CSAPTGGRQPQHF
TRBV19	NA	NA	TRBJ2-2	TGTGCCAGTAGTATAGTACGGACCGGGGAGCTGTTTTTT	CASSIVRTGELFF
TRBV6-1	many	TRBD2	TRBJ2-7	TGTGCCAGCAGGAAACTAGCGGGAGGGCGTAGCGAGCAGTACTTC	CASRKLAGGRSEQYF
TRBV18	NA	TRBD1	TRBJ2-5	TGTGCCAGCTCACCAGACAGGGGAGGGACCCAGTACTTC	CASSPDRGGTQYF
TRBV4-1	NA	NA	TRBJ1-2	TGCGCCAGCAGCCAAGAAGGGAGGGGTAACTATGGCTACACCTTC	CASSQEGRGNYGYTF
TRBV24-1	many	NA	TRBJ1-1	TGTGCCACCCGAGGGGGCACTGAAGCTTTCTTT	CATRGGTEAFF
TRBV20-1	many	NA	TRBJ1-1	TGCAGTGCTAGGAGGGAGAACACTGAAGCTTTCTTT	CSARRENTEAFF
TRBV7-9	NA	NA	TRBJ2-5	TGTGCCAGCAGCCCCAGGAATGGGGGCGTCCAAGAGACCCAGTACTTC	CASSPRNGGVQETQYF
TRBV18	NA	TRBD1	TRBJ1-2	TGTGCCAGCTCCCCTCAGCAGGGGGCAAACTATGGCTACACCTTC	CASSPQQGANYGYTF